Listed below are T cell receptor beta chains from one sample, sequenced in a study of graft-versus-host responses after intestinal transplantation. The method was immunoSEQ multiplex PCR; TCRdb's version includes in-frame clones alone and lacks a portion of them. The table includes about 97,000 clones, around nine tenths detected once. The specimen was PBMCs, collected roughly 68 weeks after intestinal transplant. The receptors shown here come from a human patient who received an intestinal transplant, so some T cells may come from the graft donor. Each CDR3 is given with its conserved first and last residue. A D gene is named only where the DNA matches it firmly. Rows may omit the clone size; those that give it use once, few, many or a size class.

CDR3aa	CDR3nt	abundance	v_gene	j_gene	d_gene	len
CASLVGKGGYTF	TGTGCCTCCCTGGTGGGTAAGGGTGGCTACACCTTC	.	TRBV6-6	TRBJ1-2	.	12
CAISQDLNNSPLHF	TGTGCCATCAGTCAAGACCTCAATAATTCACCCCTCCACTTT	once	TRBV10-3	TRBJ1-6	.	14
CASSLPGGGELFF	TGTGCCAGCAGCTTGCCTGGCGGCGGGGAGCTGTTTTTT	.	TRBV5-4	TRBJ2-2	.	13
CASSWSNNEQFF	TGTGCCAGCAGTTGGTCAAACAATGAGCAGTTCTTC	.	TRBV2	TRBJ2-1	.	12
CASSLGQGRYNEQFF	TGTGCCAGCAGCTTAGGGCAGGGGCGCTACAATGAGCAGTTCTTC	.	TRBV7-6	TRBJ2-1	.	15
CASSDLSTDTQYF	TGTGCCAGCAGTGACCTCAGCACAGATACGCAGTATTTT	.	TRBV6-4	TRBJ2-3	.	13
CASSLGGANEQFF	TGTGCCAGCAGCTTAGGTGGGGCCAATGAGCAGTTCTTC	few	TRBV7-3	TRBJ2-1	.	13
CASSLEVGAEAFF	TGTGCCAGCAGCTTAGAAGTGGGGGCTGAAGCTTTCTTT	.	TRBV7-2	TRBJ1-1	.	13
CASSFGQGGRSGANVLTF	TGTGCCAGCAGCTTTGGACAGGGAGGCCGCTCTGGGGCCAACGTCCTGACTTTC	.	TRBV7-3	TRBJ2-6	TRBD1	18
CAISDLAGSETQYF	TGTGCCATCAGTGACTTAGCGGGGAGCGAGACCCAGTACTTC	.	TRBV10-3	TRBJ2-5	TRBD2	14
CASSLIDRTDTQYF	TGCGCCAGCAGCTTGATTGACCGCACAGATACGCAGTATTTT	.	TRBV5-1	TRBJ2-3	.	14
CASSLAGDRSYEQYF	TGTGCCAGCAGCTTAGCGGGGGACAGGTCCTACGAGCAGTACTTC	.	TRBV7-9	TRBJ2-7	TRBD1	15
CASSPPTDGAYTEAFF	TGCGCCAGCAGCCCGCCGACGGATGGGGCCTACACTGAAGCTTTCTTT	.	TRBV4-1	TRBJ1-1	.	16
CASSVAVTGNYGYTF	TGTGCCAGCAGCGTAGCCGTGACAGGGAACTATGGCTACACCTTC	.	TRBV9	TRBJ1-2	TRBD1	15
CASSSDHSGNTIYF	TGTGCCAGCAGCTCTGACCACTCTGGAAACACCATATATTTT	.	TRBV7-2	TRBJ1-3	.	14
CASSLEGAGISPLHF	TGTGCCAGCAGCTTGGAGGGGGCCGGGATCTCACCCCTCCACTTT	.	TRBV5-4	TRBJ1-6	TRBD1	15
CASREGLWQYF	TGTGCCAGCCGGGAGGGGCTATGGCAGTACTTC	.	TRBV6-1	TRBJ2-7	TRBD2	11
CASSRDRGQRDTEAFF	TGCGCCAGCAGCCGGGACAGGGGGCAGAGGGACACTGAAGCTTTCTTT	.	TRBV5-1	TRBJ1-1	TRBD1	16
CASSLDNGSPLHF	TGTGCCAGCAGCTTGGACAATGGTTCACCCCTCCACTTT	.	TRBV7-9	TRBJ1-6	.	13
CASSDTTFGEQYF	TGCGCCAGCAGTGATACGACGTTTGGCGAGCAGTACTTC	.	TRBV10-1	TRBJ2-7	.	13
CASSQLGTSSPLHF	TGTGCCAGCAGCCAACTAGGGACGAGTTCACCCCTCCACTTT	.	TRBV14	TRBJ1-6	.	14
CASSSIGPLKETQYF	TGTGCCAGCAGCTCTATTGGGCCCCTAAAAGAGACCCAGTACTTC	.	TRBV7-3	TRBJ2-5	.	15
CASAPLAGVEQFF	TGTGCCAGCGCCCCTCTAGCGGGGGTTGAGCAGTTCTTC	.	TRBV27	TRBJ2-1	TRBD2	13
CASKTGSNQPQHF	TGTGCCAGTAAAACGGGTAGCAATCAGCCCCAGCATTTT	.	TRBV19	TRBJ1-5	.	13
CASSLGGRASNEQFF	TGTGCCAGCAGCTTGGGGGGCCGGGCGTCCAATGAGCAGTTCTTC	.	TRBV5-4	TRBJ2-1	.	15
CASRQGNTEAFF	TGTGCCAGCAGACAGGGGAACACTGAAGCTTTCTTT	once	TRBV13	TRBJ1-1	.	12
CASSDSTGLNEQFF	TGTGCCAGCAGTGACTCGACAGGGTTAAATGAGCAGTTCTTC	.	TRBV6-4	TRBJ2-1	TRBD1	14
CASSLGDRDAGELFF	TGTGCCAGCAGCTTAGGGGACAGGGACGCCGGGGAGCTGTTTTTT	.	TRBV7-8	TRBJ2-2	TRBD1	15
CASSRSGGYNEQFF	TGTGCCAGCAGTCGTAGCGGGGGCTACAATGAGCAGTTCTTC	.	TRBV25-1	TRBJ2-1	TRBD2	14
CASRAGTKETQYF	TGTGCCAGCAGGGCCGGGACTAAAGAGACCCAGTACTTC	.	TRBV7-8	TRBJ2-5	TRBD2	13
CASSLSEGSETQYF	TGTGCCAGCAGCTTAAGTGAGGGGAGCGAGACCCAGTACTTC	.	TRBV11-3	TRBJ2-5	.	14